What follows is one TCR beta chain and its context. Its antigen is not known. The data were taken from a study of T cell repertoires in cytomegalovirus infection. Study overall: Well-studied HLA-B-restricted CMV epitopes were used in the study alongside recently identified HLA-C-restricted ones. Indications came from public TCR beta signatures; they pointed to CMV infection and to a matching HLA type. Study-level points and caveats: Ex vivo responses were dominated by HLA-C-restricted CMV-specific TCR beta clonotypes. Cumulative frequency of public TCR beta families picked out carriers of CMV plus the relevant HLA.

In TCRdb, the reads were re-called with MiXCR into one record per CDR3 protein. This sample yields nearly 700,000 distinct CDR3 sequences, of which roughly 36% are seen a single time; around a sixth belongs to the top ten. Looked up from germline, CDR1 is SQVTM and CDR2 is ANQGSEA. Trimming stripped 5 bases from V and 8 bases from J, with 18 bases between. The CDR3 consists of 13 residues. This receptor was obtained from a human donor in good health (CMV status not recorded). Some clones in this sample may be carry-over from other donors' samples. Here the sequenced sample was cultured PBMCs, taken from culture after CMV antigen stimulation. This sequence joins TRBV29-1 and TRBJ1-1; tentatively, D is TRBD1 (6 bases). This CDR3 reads CSVKPGHLPEAFF. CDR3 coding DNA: TGCAGCGTTAAACCGGGACACCTGCCCGAAGCTTTCTTT. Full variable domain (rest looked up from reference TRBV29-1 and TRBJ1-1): SAVISQKPSRDICQRGTSLTIQCQVDSQVTMMFWYRQQPGQSLTLIATANQGSEATYESGFVIDKFPISRPNLTFSTLTVSNMSPEDSSIYLCSVKPGHLPEAFFGQGTRLTVV.